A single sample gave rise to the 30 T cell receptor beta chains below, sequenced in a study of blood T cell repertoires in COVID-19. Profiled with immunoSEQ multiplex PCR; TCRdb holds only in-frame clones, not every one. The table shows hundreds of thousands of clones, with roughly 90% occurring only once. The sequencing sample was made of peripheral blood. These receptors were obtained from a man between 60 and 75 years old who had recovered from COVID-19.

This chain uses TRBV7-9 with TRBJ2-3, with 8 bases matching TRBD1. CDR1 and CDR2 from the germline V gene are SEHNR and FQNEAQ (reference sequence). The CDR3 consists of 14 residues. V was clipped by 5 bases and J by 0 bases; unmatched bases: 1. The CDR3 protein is CASSRQGSTDTQYF. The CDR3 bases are TGTGCCAGCAGCCGACAGGGGAGCACAGATACGCAGTATTTT.

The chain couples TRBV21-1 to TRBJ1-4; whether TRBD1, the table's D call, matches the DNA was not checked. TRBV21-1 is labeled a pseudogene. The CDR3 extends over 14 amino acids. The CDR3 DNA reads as TGTGCCATGGGACAGAGCACAACTAATGAAAAACTGTTTTTT. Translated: CAMGQSTTNEKLFF.

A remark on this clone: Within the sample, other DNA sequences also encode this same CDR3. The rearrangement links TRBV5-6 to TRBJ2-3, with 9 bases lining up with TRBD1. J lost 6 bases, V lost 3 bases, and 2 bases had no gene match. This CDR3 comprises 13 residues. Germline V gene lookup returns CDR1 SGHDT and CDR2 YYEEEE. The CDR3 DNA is TGTGCCAGCAGCTCACAGGGGGCTGATACGCAGTATTTT. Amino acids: CASSSQGADTQYF.

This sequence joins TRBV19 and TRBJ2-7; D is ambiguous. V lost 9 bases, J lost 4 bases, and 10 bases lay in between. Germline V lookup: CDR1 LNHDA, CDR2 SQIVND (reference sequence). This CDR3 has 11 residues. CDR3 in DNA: TGTGCCAGCAAGAACTATTACGAGCAGTACGTC. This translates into CASKNYYEQYV.

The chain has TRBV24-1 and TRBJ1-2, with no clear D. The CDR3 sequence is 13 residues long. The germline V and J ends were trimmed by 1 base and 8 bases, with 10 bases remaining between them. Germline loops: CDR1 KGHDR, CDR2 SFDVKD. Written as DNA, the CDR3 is TGTGCCACCAGTGATTTTGGAGGGTACGGCTACACCTTC. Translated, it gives CATSDFGGYGYTF.

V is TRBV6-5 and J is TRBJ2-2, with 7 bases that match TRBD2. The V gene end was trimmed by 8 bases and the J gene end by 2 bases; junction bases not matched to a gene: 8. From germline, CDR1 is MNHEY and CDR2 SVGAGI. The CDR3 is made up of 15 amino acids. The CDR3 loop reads CASSRLAPNTGELFF. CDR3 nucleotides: TGTGCCAGCTCCAGACTAGCCCCAAACACCGGGGAGCTGTTTTTT.

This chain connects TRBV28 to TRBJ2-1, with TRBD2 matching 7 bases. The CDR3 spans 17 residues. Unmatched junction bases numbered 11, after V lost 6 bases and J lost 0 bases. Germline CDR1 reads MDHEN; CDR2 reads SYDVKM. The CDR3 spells CASRSSKRGLSYNEQFF. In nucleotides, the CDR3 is TGTGCCAGCAGATCCTCAAAGCGGGGACTCTCCTACAATGAGCAGTTCTTC.

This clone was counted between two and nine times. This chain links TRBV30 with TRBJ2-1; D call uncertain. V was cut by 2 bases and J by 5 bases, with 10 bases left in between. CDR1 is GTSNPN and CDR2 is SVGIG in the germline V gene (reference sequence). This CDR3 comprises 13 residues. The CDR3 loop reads CAWSINSHNEQFF. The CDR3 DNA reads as TGTGCCTGGAGTATTAACAGTCACAATGAGCAGTTCTTC.

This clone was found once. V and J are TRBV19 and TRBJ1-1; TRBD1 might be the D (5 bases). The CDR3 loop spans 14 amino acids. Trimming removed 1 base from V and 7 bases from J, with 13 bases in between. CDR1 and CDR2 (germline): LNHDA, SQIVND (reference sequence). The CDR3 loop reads CASSIAGRDDEAFF. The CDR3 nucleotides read TGTGCCAGTAGTATAGCAGGGAGGGATGATGAAGCTTTCTTT.

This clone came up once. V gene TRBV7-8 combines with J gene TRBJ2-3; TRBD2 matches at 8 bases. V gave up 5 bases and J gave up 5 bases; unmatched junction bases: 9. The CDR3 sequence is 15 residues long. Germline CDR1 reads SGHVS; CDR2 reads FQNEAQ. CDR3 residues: CASSRVAGGVDTQYF. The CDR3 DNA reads TGTGCCAGCAGCCGAGTGGCGGGGGGTGTAGATACGCAGTATTTT.

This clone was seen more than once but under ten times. As DNA, the CDR3 is TGTGCCAGCAGCCCTTCTCGCATAAGACTTTCTCAGGGAGGAGAGCAGTACTTC. Translation gives CASSPSRIRLSQGGEQYF. The chain combines TRBV7-8 with TRBJ2-7; possible D gene TRBD2, 6 bases. V lost 5 bases to trimming and J lost 7 bases, with 30 bases between them. This CDR3 is built from 18 residues. Germline V gene sequence: CDR1 SGHVS, CDR2 FQNEAQ.

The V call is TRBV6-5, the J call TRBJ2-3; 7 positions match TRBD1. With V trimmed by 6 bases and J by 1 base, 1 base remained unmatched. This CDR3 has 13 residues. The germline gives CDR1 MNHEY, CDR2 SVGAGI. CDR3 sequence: CASRGTGTDTQYF. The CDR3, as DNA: TGTGCCAGCAGGGGGACAGGCACAGATACGCAGTATTTT.

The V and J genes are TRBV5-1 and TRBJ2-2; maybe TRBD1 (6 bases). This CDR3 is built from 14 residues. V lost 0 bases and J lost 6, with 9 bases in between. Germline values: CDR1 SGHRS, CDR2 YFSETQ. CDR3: CASSLGGPSGELFF. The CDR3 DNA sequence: TGCGCCAGCAGCTTGGGGGGGCCTTCCGGGGAGCTGTTTTTT. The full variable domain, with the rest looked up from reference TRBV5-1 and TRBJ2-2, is KAGVTQTPRYLIKTRGQQVTLSCSPISGHRSVSWYQQTPGQGLQFLFEYFSETQRNKGNFPGRFSGRQFSNSRSEMNVSTLELGDSALYLCASSLGGPSGELFFGEGSRLTVL.

Written as DNA, the CDR3 is TGTGCCAGCAGCTACCAGGGAGGTAACACTGAAGCTTTCTTT. Its protein is CASSYQGGNTEAFF. V is TRBV7-9 and J is TRBJ1-1, with TRBD1 as a possible D gene (5 bases). This CDR3 spans 14 amino acids. Trimming left V 4 bases short and J 2 bases short, with 11 bases between. The germline CDR1 and CDR2 sequences are SEHNR and FQNEAQ (reference sequence).

The CDR3 region is CASSLEAARRGYTF. The CDR3 DNA reads as TGCGCCAGCAGCTTGGAGGCAGCCAGGCGTGGCTACACCTTC. The rearrangement uses TRBV5-1 and TRBJ1-2; D is uncertain. From germline, CDR1 is SGHRS and CDR2 YFSETQ. With 0 bases removed from V and 7 bases from J, the gap between germline ends came to 13 bases. CDR3 length: 14 residues.

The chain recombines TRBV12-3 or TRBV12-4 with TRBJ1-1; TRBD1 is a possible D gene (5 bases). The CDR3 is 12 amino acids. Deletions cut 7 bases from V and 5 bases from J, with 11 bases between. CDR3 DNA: TGTGCCAGCACCCGGGAGGGGACTGAAGCTTTCTTT. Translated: CASTREGTEAFF.

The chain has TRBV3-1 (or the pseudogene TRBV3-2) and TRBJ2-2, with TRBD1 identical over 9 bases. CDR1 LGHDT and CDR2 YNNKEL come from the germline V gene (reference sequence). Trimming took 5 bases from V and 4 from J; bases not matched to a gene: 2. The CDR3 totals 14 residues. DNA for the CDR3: TGTGCCAGCAGCAACAGGGGGCGCACCGGGGAGCTGTTTTTT. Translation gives CASSNRGRTGELFF.

The CDR3 coding sequence is TGCGCCAGCAGCCAACCCATGGCTGACAATGAGCAGTTCTTC. It specifies CASSQPMADNEQFF. The V call is TRBV4-1, the J call TRBJ2-1, with D unresolved. V was shortened by 2 bases and J by 5 bases, with 10 bases between the two germline ends. Germline CDR1 is MGHRA and CDR2 is YSYEKL. The CDR3 is 14 residues long.

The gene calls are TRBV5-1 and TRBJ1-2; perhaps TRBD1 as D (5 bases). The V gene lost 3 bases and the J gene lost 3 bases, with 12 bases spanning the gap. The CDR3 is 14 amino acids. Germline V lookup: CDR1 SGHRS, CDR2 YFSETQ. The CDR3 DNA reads TGCGCCAGCAGCTCCCTGGGAGGGGACTATGGCTACACCTTC. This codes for CASSSLGGDYGYTF.

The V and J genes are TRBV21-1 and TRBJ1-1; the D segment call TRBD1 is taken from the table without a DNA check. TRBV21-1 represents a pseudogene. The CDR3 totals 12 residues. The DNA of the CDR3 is TGTGCCAGCAGCAAAGAAAGGGGGGAAGCTTTCTTT. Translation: CASSKERGEAFF.

The CDR3 sequence is CSASCLAGLLDEQYF. For the CDR3, the DNA is TGCAGTGCTAGTTGCCTAGCGGGGCTTCTCGACGAGCAGTACTTC. The rearrangement links TRBV20-1 to TRBJ2-7; 9 bases are a match to TRBD2. CDR1 is DFQATT, CDR2 SNEGSKA, per germline (reference sequence). V lost 3 bases, J lost 5 bases, and 11 bases stayed unmatched. The CDR3 has 15 amino acids.

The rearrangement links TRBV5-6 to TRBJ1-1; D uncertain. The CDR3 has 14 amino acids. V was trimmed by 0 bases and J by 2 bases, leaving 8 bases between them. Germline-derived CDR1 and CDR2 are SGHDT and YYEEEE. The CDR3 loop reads CASSLAGRNTEAFF. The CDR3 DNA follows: TGTGCCAGCAGCTTGGCCGGGAGAAACACTGAAGCTTTCTTT.

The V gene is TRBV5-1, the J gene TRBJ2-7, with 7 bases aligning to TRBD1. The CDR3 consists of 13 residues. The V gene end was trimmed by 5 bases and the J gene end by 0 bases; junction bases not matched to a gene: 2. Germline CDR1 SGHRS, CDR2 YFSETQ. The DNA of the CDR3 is TGCGCCAGCAGTAACAGGGGCTCCTACGAGCAGTACTTC. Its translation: CASSNRGSYEQYF.

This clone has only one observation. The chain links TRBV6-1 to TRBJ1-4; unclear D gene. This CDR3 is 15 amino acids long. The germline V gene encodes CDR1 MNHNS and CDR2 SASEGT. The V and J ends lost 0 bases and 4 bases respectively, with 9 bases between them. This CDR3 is CASSEARGFNEKLFF. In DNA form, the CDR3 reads TGTGCCAGCAGTGAAGCGCGAGGGTTTAATGAAAAACTGTTTTTT.

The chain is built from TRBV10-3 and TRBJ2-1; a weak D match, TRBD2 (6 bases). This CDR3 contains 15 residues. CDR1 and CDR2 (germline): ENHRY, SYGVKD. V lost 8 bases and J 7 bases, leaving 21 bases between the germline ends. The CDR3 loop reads CAISSGGAGANEQFF. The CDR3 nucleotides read TGTGCCATCTCTTCTGGCGGGGCGGGTGCTAATGAGCAGTTCTTC.

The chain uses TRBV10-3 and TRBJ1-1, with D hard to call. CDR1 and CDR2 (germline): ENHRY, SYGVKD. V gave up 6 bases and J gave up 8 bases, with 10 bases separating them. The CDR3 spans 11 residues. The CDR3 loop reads CAIRRTGEAFF. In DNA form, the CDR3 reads TGTGCCATCAGAAGGACGGGGGAAGCTTTCTTT.

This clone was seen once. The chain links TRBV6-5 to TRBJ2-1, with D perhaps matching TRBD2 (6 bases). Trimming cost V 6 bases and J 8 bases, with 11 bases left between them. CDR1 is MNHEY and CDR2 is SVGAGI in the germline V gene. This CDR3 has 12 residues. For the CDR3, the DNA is TGTGCCAGCAGCCGGGGGACCGATGAGCAGTTCTTC. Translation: CASSRGTDEQFF.

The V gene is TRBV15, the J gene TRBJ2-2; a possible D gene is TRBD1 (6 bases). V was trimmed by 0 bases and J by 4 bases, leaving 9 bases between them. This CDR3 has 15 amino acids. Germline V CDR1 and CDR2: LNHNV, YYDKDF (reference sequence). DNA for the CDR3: TGTGCCACCAGCAGAGAACAGGGCTTCACCGGGGAGCTGTTTTTT. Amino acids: CATSREQGFTGELFF.

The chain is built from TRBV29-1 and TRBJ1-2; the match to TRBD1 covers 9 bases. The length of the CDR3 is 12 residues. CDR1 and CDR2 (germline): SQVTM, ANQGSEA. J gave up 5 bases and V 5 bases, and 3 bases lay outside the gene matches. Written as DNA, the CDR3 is TGCAGCGTTCCCGACAGGGGGTATGGCTACACCTTC. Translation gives CSVPDRGYGYTF.

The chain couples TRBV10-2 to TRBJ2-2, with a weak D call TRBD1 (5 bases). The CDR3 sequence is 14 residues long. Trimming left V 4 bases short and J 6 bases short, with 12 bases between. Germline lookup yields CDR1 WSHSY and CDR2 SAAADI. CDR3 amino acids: CASSGYGAAGELFF. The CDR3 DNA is TGCGCCAGCAGTGGTTATGGGGCTGCCGGGGAGCTGTTTTTT.